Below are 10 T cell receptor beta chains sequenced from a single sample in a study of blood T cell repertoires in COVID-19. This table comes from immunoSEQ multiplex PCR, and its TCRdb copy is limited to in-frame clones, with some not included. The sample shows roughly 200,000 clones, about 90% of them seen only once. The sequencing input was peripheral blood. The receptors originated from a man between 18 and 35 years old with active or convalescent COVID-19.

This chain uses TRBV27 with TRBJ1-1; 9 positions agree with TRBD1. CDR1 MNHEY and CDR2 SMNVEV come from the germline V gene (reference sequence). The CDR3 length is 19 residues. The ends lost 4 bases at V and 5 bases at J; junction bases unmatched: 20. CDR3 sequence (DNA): TGTGCCAGCAGTTCCTCCTTCCTGGACAGGGGCAAAAGGGGGACTGAAGCTTTCTTT. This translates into CASSSSFLDRGKRGTEAFF.

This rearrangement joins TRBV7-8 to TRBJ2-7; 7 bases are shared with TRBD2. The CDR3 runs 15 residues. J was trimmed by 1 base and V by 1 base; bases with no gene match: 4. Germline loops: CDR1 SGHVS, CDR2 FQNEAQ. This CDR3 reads CASSLGGSASYEQYF. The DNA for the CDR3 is TGTGCCAGCAGCTTAGGCGGGAGCGCATCCTACGAGCAGTACTTC. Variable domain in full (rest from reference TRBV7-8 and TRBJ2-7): GAGVSQSPRYKVAKRGQDVALRCDPISGHVSLFWYQQALGQGPEFLTYFQNEAQLDKSGLPSDRFFAERPEGSVSTLKIQRTQQEDSAVYLCASSLGGSASYEQYFGPGTRLTVT.

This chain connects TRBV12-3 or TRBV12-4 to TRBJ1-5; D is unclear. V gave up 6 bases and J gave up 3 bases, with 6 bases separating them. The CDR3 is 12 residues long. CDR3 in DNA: TGTGCCAGCAGCCGGGACAATCAGCCCCAGCATTTT. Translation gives CASSRDNQPQHF.

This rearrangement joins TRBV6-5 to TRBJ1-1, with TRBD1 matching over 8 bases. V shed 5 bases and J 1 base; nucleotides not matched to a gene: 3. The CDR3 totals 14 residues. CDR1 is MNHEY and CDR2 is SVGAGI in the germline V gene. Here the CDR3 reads CASSRQGPNTEAFF. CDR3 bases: TGTGCCAGCAGTCGACAGGGGCCGAACACTGAAGCTTTCTTT.

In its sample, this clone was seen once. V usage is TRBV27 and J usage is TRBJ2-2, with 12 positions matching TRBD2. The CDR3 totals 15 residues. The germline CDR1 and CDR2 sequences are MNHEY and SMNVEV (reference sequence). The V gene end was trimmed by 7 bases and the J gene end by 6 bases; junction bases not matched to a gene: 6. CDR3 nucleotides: TGTGCCAGCACCGAACTAGCGGGAGGCCCCGGGGAGCTGTTTTTT. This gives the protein CASTELAGGPGELFF.

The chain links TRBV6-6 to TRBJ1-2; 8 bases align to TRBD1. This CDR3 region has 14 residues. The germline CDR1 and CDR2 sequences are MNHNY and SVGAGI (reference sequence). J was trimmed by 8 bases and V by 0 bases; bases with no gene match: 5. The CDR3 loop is CASSYSDRESGYTF. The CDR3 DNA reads TGTGCCAGCAGTTACTCGGACAGGGAAAGCGGCTACACCTTC.

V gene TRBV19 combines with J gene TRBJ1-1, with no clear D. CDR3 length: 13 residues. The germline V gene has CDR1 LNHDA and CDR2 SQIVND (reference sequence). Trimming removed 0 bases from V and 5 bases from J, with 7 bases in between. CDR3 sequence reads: CASSIDPRTEAFF. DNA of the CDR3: TGTGCCAGTAGTATAGATCCCCGGACTGAAGCTTTCTTT.

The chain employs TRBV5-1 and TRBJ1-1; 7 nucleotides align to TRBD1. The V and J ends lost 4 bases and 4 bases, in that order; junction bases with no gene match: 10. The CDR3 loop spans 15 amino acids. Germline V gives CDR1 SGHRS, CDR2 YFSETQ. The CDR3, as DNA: TGCGCCAGCAGCACCCGACAGGGAACGGGCACTGAAGCTTTCTTT. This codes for CASSTRQGTGTEAFF.

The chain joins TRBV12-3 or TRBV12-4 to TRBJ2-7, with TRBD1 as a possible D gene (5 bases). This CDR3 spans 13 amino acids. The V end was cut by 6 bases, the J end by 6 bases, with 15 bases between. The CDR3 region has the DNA TGTGCCAGCAGCTTCCCCTCAGGGATCGAGCAGTACTTC. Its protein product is CASSFPSGIEQYF.

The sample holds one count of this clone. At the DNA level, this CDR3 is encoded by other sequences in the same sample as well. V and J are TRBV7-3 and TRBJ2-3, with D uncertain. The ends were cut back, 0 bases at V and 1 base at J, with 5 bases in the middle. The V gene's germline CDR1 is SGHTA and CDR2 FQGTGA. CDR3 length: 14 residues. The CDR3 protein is CASSLTSGTDTQYF. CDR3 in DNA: TGTGCCAGCAGCTTAACGTCTGGCACAGATACGCAGTATTTT.